These 14 T cell receptor beta chains were all obtained from the same sample, sequenced in a study of blood T cell repertoires in COVID-19. The assay was immunoSEQ multiplex PCR, and TCRdb's table has in-frame clones only and misses some. The sample records roughly 73,000 clones, around 90% being singletons. The sample taken for sequencing was peripheral blood. The receptors shown here come from a human donor in a cohort sampled during active COVID-19.

The chain joins TRBV19 to TRBJ2-3; no reliable D call. CDR1 and CDR2 from the germline V gene are LNHDA and SQIVND (reference sequence). This CDR3 has 15 amino acids. V gave up 3 bases and J gave up 0 bases, with 10 bases separating them. The CDR3 nucleotides are TGTGCCAGTAGTATCGGAGCGCAAAGCACAGATACGCAGTATTTT. It translates to CASSIGAQSTDTQYF.

This clone was counted once. The chain recombines TRBV27 with TRBJ1-4; TRBD1 is a possible D gene (6 bases). The CDR3 sequence is 15 residues long. V was clipped by 5 bases and J by 7 bases, with 17 bases between them. Germline lookup yields CDR1 MNHEY and CDR2 SMNVEV (reference sequence). CDR3 protein: CASSPSGPGAEKLFF. The CDR3, as DNA: TGTGCCAGCAGTCCCTCCGGACCAGGGGCTGAAAAACTGTTTTTT.

This chain connects TRBV21-1 to TRBJ2-1; the table's D gene call, TRBD1, was not cross checked with the DNA. TRBV21-1 is flagged as a pseudogene. The CDR3 is 15 amino acids. In DNA form, the CDR3 reads TGTGCCAGCAGCAGGCAGGGTGCATGGAACAATGAGCAGTTCTTC. It translates to CASSRQGAWNNEQFF.

The chain recombines TRBV19 with TRBJ2-3; 7 bases line up with TRBD1. This CDR3 region has 16 residues. The germline V gene has CDR1 LNHDA and CDR2 SQIVND (reference sequence). V lost 9 bases and J lost 2; bases outside the gene matches: 14. CDR3 protein: CASRKNRGADTDTQYF. The CDR3 nucleotides are TGTGCCAGCCGCAAGAACAGGGGAGCTGACACAGATACGCAGTATTTT.

The V call is TRBV5-6, the J call TRBJ2-3; 7 nucleotides match TRBD2. V was clipped by 2 bases and J by 0 bases; unmatched bases: 3. This CDR3 spans 15 amino acids. Germline-derived CDR1 and CDR2 are SGHDT and YYEEEE. CDR3 protein: CASSLLSGSTDTQYF. The DNA of the CDR3 is TGTGCCAGCAGCTTACTTAGCGGGAGCACAGATACGCAGTATTTT.

The CDR3 DNA is TGTGCCAGCATGTTTACAGATCCAAACACTGAAGCTTTCTTT. Its protein product is CASMFTDPNTEAFF. V and J are TRBV6-6 and TRBJ1-1; D ambiguous. The CDR3 runs to 14 residues. V lost 7 bases and J lost 2, with 14 bases in between. Germline V gene data show CDR1 as MNHNY and CDR2 as SVGAGI (reference sequence).

This chain uses TRBV23-1 with TRBJ1-2, with D perhaps matching TRBD1 (5 bases). TRBV23-1 is an ORF; its function is uncertain. This CDR3 spans 12 amino acids. The ends were cut back, 7 bases at V and 3 bases at J, with 9 bases in the middle. CDR3 sequence reads: CASMGGDYGYTF. In DNA, the CDR3 is TGCGCCAGCATGGGAGGGGACTATGGCTACACCTTC.

Only one count was recorded for this clone. This chain connects TRBV11-3 to TRBJ2-1; D gene unclear. V was pared by 4 bases and J by 3 bases, with 13 bases between. Looked up from germline, CDR1 is SGHNT and CDR2 is YENEEA. The CDR3 contains 15 residues. Here the CDR3 DNA reads TGTGCCAGCAGCTCCGGTGTTCACTACTACAATGAGCAGTTCTTC. It yields the protein CASSSGVHYYNEQFF. Together with reference TRBV11-3 and TRBJ2-1, the CDR3 gives the full variable domain: EAGVVQSPRYKIIEKKQPVAFWCNPISGHNTLYWYLQNLGQGPELLIRYENEEAVDDSQLPKDRFSAERLKGVDSTLKIQPAELGDSAVYLCASSSGVHYYNEQFFGPGTRLTVL.

The chain uses TRBV5-4 and TRBJ2-7, with 7 bases identical to TRBD1. Trimming removed 4 bases from V and 6 bases from J; junction bases left unmatched: 10. CDR1 SGHNT and CDR2 YYREEE come from the germline V gene (reference sequence). The CDR3 sequence is 14 residues long. This CDR3 is CASSKDRVGSEQYF. The CDR3 DNA reads TGTGCCAGCAGCAAAGACAGGGTAGGGTCCGAGCAGTACTTC.

The chain combines TRBV7-9 with TRBJ2-1; 13 bases are a match to TRBD2. The CDR3 spans 15 residues. V lost 5 bases and J lost 8; bases outside the gene matches: 6. Germline V gene data show CDR1 as SEHNR and CDR2 as FQNEAQ (reference sequence). The CDR3 sequence is CASSRRTSGSDEQFF. CDR3 DNA sequence: TGTGCCAGCAGCCGGAGGACTAGCGGGAGCGATGAGCAGTTCTTC.

The rearrangement uses TRBV9 and TRBJ2-2; 8 bases are a match to TRBD2. CDR3 length: 15 residues. CDR1 and CDR2 from the germline V gene are SGDLS and YYNGEE. Unmatched junction bases numbered 2, after V lost 0 bases and J lost 4 bases. CDR3 bases: TGTGCCAGCAGCGTAGACGGGAGGGCCACCGGGGAGCTGTTTTTT. Translation gives CASSVDGRATGELFF.

The V and J genes are TRBV6-1 and TRBJ1-5, with D possibly being TRBD1 (6 bases). Trimming cost V 3 bases and J 4 bases, with 10 bases left between them. The length of the CDR3 is 14 residues. Looked up from germline, CDR1 is MNHNS and CDR2 is SASEGT. CDR3 sequence reads: CASSDDRTNQPQHF. The CDR3 region has the DNA TGTGCCAGCAGTGATGACAGGACGAATCAGCCCCAGCATTTT.

The chain employs TRBV7-2 and TRBJ1-5, with a weak D call TRBD1 (6 bases). This CDR3 contains 15 residues. The V and J ends lost 4 bases and 4 bases respectively, with 14 bases between them. Germline CDR1 is SGHTA and CDR2 is FQGNSA. CDR3 coding DNA: TGTGCCAGCAGCTGGAATCAGGGGTGGAATCAGCCCCAGCATTTT. Translated: CASSWNQGWNQPQHF.

This rearrangement joins TRBV11-3 to TRBJ2-1; 13 bases line up with TRBD2. V gave up 3 bases and J gave up 9 bases; unmatched junction bases: 5. The CDR3 extends over 15 amino acids. The germline V gene has CDR1 SGHNT and CDR2 YENEEA. CDR3 loop: CASSFGLAGVGEQFF. The CDR3 DNA is TGTGCCAGCAGCTTCGGACTAGCGGGAGTGGGTGAGCAGTTCTTC. The complete variable domain, with remaining parts taken from reference TRBV11-3 and TRBJ2-1, reads EAGVVQSPRYKIIEKKQPVAFWCNPISGHNTLYWYLQNLGQGPELLIRYENEEAVDDSQLPKDRFSAERLKGVDSTLKIQPAELGDSAVYLCASSFGLAGVGEQFFGPGTRLTVL.